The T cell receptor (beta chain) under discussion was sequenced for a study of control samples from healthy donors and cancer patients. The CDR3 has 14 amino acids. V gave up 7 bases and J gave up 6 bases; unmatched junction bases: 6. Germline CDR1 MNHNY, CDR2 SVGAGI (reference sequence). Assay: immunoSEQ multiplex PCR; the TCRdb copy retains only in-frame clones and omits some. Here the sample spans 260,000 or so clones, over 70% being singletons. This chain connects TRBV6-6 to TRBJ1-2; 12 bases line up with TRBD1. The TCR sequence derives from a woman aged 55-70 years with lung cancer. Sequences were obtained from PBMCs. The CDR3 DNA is TGTGCCAGCATGAAGGGACAGGGGGCCGATGGCTACACCTTC. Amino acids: CASMKGQGADGYTF.